This T cell receptor beta chain derives from a study of radiation and T cells in renal cell carcinoma. Findings of the study overall: No pretreatment tumor biopsies were available for baseline clonotypes. From baseline, blood top tumor clonotypes peaked at 2 weeks post-radiation.

The CDR3 length is 13 residues. CDR1 and CDR2 (germline): MGHDK, SYGVNS. V was pared by 0 bases and J by 5 bases, with 4 bases between. Comment on this clone: Its antigen is undetermined.

The data were produced by immunoSEQ multiplex PCR, yet TCRdb's version contains in-frame clones alone and is incomplete. The profile shows more than 20,000 clones, approximately 81% of them singletons. The sample's time point: blood 2 weeks post-SBRT. Treatment meaning: 15 Gy SBRT to primary tumor, nephrectomy 4 weeks later. Sequenced material: blood, taken from a patient whose treatment included radiotherapy and nephrectomy. The chain recombines TRBV25-1 with TRBJ1-4; D remains ambiguous. The clonotype comes from a man in his fifties or sixties with renal cell carcinoma. CDR3 loop: CASSEYANEKLFF. The CDR3, as DNA: TGTGCCAGCAGTGAATATGCCAATGAAAAACTGTTTTTT.